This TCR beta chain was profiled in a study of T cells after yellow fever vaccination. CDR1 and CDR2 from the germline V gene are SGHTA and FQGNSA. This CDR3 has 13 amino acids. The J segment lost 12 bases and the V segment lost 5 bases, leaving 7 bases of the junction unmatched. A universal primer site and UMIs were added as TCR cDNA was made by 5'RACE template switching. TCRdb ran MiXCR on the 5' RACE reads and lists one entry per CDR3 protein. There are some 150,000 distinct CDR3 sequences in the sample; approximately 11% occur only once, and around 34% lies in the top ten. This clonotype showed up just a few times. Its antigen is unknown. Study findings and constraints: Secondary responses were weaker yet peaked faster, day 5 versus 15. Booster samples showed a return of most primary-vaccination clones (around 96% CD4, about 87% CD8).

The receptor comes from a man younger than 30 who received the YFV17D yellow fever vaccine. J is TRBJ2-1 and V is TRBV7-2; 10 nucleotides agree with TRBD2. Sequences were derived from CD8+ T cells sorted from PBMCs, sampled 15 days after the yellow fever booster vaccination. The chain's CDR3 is CASSPPSGGAQFF. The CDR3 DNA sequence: TGTGCCAGCAGCCCGCCGAGCGGGGGGGCGCAGTTCTTC.